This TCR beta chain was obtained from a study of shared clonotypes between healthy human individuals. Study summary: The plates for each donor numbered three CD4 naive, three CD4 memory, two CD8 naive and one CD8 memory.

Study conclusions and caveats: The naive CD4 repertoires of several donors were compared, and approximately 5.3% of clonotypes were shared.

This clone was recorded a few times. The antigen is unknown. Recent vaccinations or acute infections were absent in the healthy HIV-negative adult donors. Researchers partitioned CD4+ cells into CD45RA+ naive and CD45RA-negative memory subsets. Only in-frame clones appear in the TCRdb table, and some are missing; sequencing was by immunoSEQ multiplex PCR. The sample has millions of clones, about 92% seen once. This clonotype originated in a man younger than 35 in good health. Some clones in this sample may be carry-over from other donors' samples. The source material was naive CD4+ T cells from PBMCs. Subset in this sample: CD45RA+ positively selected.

For the CDR3, the DNA is TGTGCCAGTGGACAGAACACCGGGGAGCTGTTTTTT. Amino acids: CASGQNTGELFF. This chain joins TRBV19 and TRBJ2-2, with D perhaps matching TRBD1 (5 bases). The CDR3 is 12 residues long. V dropped 8 bases and J dropped 1 base, with 5 bases sitting between them. The germline CDR1 and CDR2 sequences are LNHDA and SQIVND (reference sequence).